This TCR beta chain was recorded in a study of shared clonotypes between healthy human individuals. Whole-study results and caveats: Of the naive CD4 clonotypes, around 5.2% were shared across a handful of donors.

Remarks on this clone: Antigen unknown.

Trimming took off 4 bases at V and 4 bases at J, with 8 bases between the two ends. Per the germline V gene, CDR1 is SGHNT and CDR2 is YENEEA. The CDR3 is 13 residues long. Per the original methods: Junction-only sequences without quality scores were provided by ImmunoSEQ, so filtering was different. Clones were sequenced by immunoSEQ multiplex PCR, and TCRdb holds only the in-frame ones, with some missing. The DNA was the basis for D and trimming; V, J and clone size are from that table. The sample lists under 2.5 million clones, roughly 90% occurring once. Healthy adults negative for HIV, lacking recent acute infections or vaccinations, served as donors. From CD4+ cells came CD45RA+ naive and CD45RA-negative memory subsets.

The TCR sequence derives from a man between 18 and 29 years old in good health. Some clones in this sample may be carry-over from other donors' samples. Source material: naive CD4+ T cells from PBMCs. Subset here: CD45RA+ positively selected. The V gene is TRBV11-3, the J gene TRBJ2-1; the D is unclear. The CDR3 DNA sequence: TGTGCCAGCAGCTACGACGGTTACAATGAGCAGTTCTTC. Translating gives CASSYDGYNEQFF.